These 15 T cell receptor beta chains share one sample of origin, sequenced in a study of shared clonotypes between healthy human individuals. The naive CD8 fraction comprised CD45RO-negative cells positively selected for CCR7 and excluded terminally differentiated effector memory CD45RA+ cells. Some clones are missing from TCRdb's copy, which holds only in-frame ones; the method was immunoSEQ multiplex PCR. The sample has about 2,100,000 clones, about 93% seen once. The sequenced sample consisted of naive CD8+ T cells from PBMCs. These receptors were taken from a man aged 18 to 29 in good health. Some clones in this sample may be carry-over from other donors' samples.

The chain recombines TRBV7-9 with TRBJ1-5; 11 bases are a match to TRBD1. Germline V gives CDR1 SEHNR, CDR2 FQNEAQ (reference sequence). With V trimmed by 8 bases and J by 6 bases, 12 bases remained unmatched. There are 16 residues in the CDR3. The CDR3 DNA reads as TGTGCCAGCTTCGACCTCCGGGACAGGGGGGTTCAGCCCCAGCATTTT. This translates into CASFDLRDRGVQPQHF.

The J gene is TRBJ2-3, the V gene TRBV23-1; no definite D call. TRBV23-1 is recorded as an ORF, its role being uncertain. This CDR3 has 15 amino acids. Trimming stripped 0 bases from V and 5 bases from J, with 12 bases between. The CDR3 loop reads CASSQSAQRLDTQYF. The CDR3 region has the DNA TGCGCCAGCAGTCAATCCGCACAACGGTTAGATACGCAGTATTTT.

This CDR3 reads CATFPGQGSEKLFF. The CDR3 DNA sequence: TGTGCCACGTTCCCGGGACAGGGGAGCGAAAAACTGTTTTTT. The gene calls are TRBV25-1 and TRBJ1-4; TRBD1 agrees at 10 bases. Germline V gene sequence: CDR1 MGHDK, CDR2 SYGVNS. The CDR3 extends over 14 amino acids. The V segment lost 10 bases and the J segment 8 bases; nucleotides outside the gene matches: 10. The full variable domain, completed using reference TRBV25-1 and TRBJ1-4, is EADIYQTPRYLVIGTGKKITLECSQTMGHDKMYWYQQDPGMELHLIHYSYGVNSTEKGDLSSESTVSRIRTEHFPLTLESARPSHTSQYLCATFPGQGSEKLFFGSGTQLSVL.

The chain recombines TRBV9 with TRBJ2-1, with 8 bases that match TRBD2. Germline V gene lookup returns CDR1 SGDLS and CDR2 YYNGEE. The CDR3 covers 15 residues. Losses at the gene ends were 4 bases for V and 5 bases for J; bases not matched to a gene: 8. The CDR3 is CASSLRIAGNNEQFF. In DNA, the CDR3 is TGTGCCAGCAGCCTCCGGATAGCGGGAAACAATGAGCAGTTCTTC.

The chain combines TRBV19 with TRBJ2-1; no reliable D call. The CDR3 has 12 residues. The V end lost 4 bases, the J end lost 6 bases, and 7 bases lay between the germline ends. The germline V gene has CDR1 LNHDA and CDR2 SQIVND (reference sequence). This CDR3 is CASSTVLNEQFF. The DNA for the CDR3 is TGTGCCAGTAGTACTGTACTCAATGAGCAGTTCTTC.

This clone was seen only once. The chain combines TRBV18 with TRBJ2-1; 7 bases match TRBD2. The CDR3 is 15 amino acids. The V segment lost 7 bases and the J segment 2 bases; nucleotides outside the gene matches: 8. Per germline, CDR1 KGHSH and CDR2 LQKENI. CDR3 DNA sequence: TGTGCCAGCTGGGACTATGGGGGGACCTACAATGAGCAGTTCTTC. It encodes CASWDYGGTYNEQFF.

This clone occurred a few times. CDR3 DNA: TGCGCCAGCAGCTTGGAGAGCGTTAACTATGGCTACACCTTC. Protein sequence: CASSLESVNYGYTF. V is TRBV5-1 and J is TRBJ1-2; D is uncertain. The CDR3 extends over 14 amino acids. V was pared by 0 bases and J by 1 base, with 7 bases between. Germline V CDR1 and CDR2: SGHRS, YFSETQ. Together with reference TRBV5-1 and TRBJ1-2, the CDR3 gives the full variable domain: KAGVTQTPRYLIKTRGQQVTLSCSPISGHRSVSWYQQTPGQGLQFLFEYFSETQRNKGNFPGRFSGRQFSNSRSEMNVSTLELGDSALYLCASSLESVNYGYTFGSGTRLTVV.

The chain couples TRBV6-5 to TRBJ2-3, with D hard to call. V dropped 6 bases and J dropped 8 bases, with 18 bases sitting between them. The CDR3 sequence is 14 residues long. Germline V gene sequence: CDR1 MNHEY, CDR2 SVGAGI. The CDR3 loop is CASRPLTPPSTQYF. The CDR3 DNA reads TGTGCCAGCAGACCGTTGACCCCTCCGAGTACGCAGTATTTT.

CDR3 in amino acids: CTSSQDLRNEKLFF. Written as DNA, the CDR3 is TGCACCAGCAGCCAAGACCTGAGGAATGAAAAACTGTTTTTT. The V and J genes are TRBV1 and TRBJ1-4. TRBV1 is listed as a pseudogene. This CDR3 has 14 residues.

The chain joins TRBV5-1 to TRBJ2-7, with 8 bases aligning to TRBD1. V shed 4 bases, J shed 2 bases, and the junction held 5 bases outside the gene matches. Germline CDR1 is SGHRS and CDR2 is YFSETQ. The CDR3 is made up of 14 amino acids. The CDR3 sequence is CASSRDRNTYEQYF. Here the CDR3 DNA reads TGCGCCAGCAGCCGGGACAGGAACACCTACGAGCAGTACTTC.

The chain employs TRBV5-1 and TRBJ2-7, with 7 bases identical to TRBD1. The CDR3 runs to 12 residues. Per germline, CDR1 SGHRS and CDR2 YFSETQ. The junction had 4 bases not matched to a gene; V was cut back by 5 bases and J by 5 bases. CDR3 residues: CASRPDRNEQYF. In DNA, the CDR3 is TGCGCCAGCAGACCGGACAGGAACGAGCAGTACTTC.

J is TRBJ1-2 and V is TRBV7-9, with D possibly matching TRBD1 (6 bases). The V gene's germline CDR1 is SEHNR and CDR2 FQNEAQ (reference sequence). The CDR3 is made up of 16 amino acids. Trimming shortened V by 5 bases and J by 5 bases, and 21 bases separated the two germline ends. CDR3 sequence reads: CASSPQVGGWEYGYTF. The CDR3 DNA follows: TGTGCCAGCAGCCCACAGGTGGGGGGCTGGGAGTATGGCTACACCTTC.

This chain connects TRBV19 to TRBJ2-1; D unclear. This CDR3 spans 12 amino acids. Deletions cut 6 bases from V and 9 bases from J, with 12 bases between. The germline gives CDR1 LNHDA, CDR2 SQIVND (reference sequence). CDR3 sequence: CASRITPGEQFF. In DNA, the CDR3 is TGTGCCAGTAGGATAACGCCTGGTGAGCAGTTCTTC.

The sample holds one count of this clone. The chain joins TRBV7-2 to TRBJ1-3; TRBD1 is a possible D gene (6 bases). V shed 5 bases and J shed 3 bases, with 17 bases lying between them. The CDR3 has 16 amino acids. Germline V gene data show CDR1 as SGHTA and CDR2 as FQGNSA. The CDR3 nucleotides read TGTGCCAGCAGCGCCCCACAGGGTCCGTATGGAAACACCATATATTTT. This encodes CASSAPQGPYGNTIYF.

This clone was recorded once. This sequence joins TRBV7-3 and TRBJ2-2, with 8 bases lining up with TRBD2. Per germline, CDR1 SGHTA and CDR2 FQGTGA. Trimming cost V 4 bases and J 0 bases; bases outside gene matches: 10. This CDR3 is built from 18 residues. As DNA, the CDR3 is TGTGCCAGCAGCTCCAATCCCCCGGGACTAGCGAACACCGGGGAGCTGTTTTTT. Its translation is CASSSNPPGLANTGELFF.